This passage covers 24 T cell receptor beta chains from one sample sequenced in a study of T-cell memory formation after mild COVID-19. TCRdb processed the 5' RACE reads anew with MiXCR; each CDR3 protein has one entry. This sample has approximately 100,000 distinct CDR3 sequences; about 23% occur once, and the top ten carry roughly 40%. Sequenced input: PBMCs or a T cell subset sorted from them (not recorded which). These receptors were obtained from a young man who had mild COVID-19 (a few samples of this study predate the infection). Cell type and time point are not known.

The chain uses TRBV2 and TRBJ2-7, with 11 nucleotides matching TRBD2. Germline lookup yields CDR1 SNHLY and CDR2 FYNNEI. This CDR3 contains 14 residues. V trimming: 6 bases; J trimming: 3 bases; junction bases outside the gene matches: 4. CDR3 sequence: CASRTGLADYEQYF. The DNA of the CDR3 is TGTGCCAGCAGGACGGGACTAGCGGACTACGAGCAGTACTTC.

This sequence joins TRBV2 and TRBJ2-1; TRBD1 aligns across 9 bases. Germline V gene data show CDR1 as SNHLY and CDR2 as FYNNEI. V lost 8 bases to trimming and J lost 9 bases; unmatched junction nucleotides: 5. The CDR3 length is 12 residues. The CDR3 sequence is CASGTGTIEQFF. The CDR3 nucleotides read TGTGCCAGCGGGACAGGGACAATTGAGCAGTTCTTC.

The chain couples TRBV15 to TRBJ2-5; 7 bases match TRBD1. This CDR3 is 16 amino acids long. After removal of 5 bases from V and 2 bases from J, the junction contained 11 bases not matched to a gene. CDR1 and CDR2 from the germline V gene are LNHNV and YYDKDF (reference sequence). The CDR3 nucleotides read TGTGCCACCAGCCGTGTAGATTACAGGGGACAAGAGACCCAGTACTTC. This translates into CATSRVDYRGQETQYF.

This chain links TRBV9 with TRBJ2-3; D uncertain. The V and J ends lost 3 bases and 5 bases respectively, with 7 bases between them. Per the germline V gene, CDR1 is SGDLS and CDR2 is YYNGEE. The CDR3 is made up of 12 amino acids. CDR3 DNA: TGTGCCAGCAGCGCAGAGGAAGATACGCAGTATTTT. Its translation: CASSAEEDTQYF.

The V call is TRBV10-3, the J call TRBJ2-1, with D unclear. The V gene's germline CDR1 is ENHRY and CDR2 SYGVKD. V was shortened by 6 bases and J by 6 bases, with 15 bases between the two germline ends. This CDR3 contains 14 residues. The CDR3 DNA reads TGTGCCATCAGCACGGCACGGGTGACCAATGAGCAGTTCTTC. This codes for CAISTARVTNEQFF.

This clonotype has more than one count but fewer than ten. This chain links TRBV7-9 with TRBJ1-1; 7 bases are a match to TRBD1. The J segment lost 5 bases and the V segment lost 6 bases, leaving 15 bases of the junction unmatched. This CDR3 contains 16 residues. Germline assignment: CDR1 SEHNR and CDR2 FQNEAQ (reference sequence). In DNA, the CDR3 is TGTGCCAGCAGAGTTTGGAGGACAGGCGCGAGAACTGAAGCTTTCTTT. This gives the protein CASRVWRTGARTEAFF.

This clonotype was seen only a few times. The gene calls are TRBV7-6 and TRBJ2-1; TRBD2 matches at 8 bases. The CDR3 loop spans 15 amino acids. The germline V gene has CDR1 SGHVS and CDR2 FNYEAQ. The ends lost 0 bases at V and 8 bases at J; junction bases unmatched: 6. CDR3 bases: TGTGCCAGCAGCTTAGCTTTCGGGGGGGCCGATGAGCAGTTCTTC. Protein product: CASSLAFGGADEQFF.

This clonotype was seen more than once but under ten times. The chain links TRBV11-2 to TRBJ2-2; D ambiguous. This CDR3 spans 15 amino acids. CDR1 and CDR2 from the germline V gene are SGHAT and FQNNGV. Trimming removed 4 bases at V and 3 bases at J, with 12 bases between. DNA for the CDR3: TGTGCCAGCAGCTCTCAATCGACGTACACCGGGGAGCTGTTTTTT. Translation gives CASSSQSTYTGELFF. The full variable domain, with the rest looked up from reference TRBV11-2 and TRBJ2-2, is EAGVAQSPRYKIIEKRQSVAFWCNPISGHATLYWYQQILGQGPKLLIQFQNNGVVDDSQLPKDRFSAERLKGVDSTLKIQPAKLEDSAVYLCASSSQSTYTGELFFGEGSRLTVL.

The genes are TRBV2 and TRBJ2-7, with 7 bases aligning to TRBD2. The CDR3 contains 14 residues. Germline V gene sequence: CDR1 SNHLY, CDR2 FYNNEI. The junction had 9 bases not matched to a gene; V was cut back by 7 bases and J by 3 bases. CDR3 sequence (DNA): TGTGCCAGCACTTGGCTAGCGGACGGCTACGAGCAGTACGTC. It specifies CASTWLADGYEQYV.

This clonotype was recorded a few times. V is TRBV7-6 and J is TRBJ1-2, with 8 positions matching TRBD1. In germline, CDR1 is SGHVS, CDR2 FNYEAQ. The CDR3 is 15 amino acids. J lost 6 bases, V lost 5 bases, and 11 bases had no gene match. The CDR3 sequence is CASSPSDGQGHGYTF. The DNA of the CDR3 is TGTGCCAGCAGCCCCTCAGATGGACAGGGCCATGGCTACACCTTC.

The V gene is TRBV6-2 or TRBV6-3, the J gene TRBJ2-7; a possible D gene is TRBD1 (6 bases). Trimming shortened V by 10 bases and J by 1 base, and 14 bases separated the two germline ends. The CDR3 has 13 residues. Germline V gene data show CDR1 as MNHEY and CDR2 as SVGEGT. The CDR3 protein is CATQGRRSYEQYV. Here the CDR3 DNA reads TGTGCCACCCAGGGGCGGAGGTCCTACGAGCAGTACGTC.

This clonotype was observed a handful of times. The chain recombines TRBV11-2 with TRBJ2-3; TRBD2 matches 7 bases. CDR1 is SGHAT and CDR2 is FQNNGV in the germline V gene. The length of the CDR3 is 17 residues. Germline trimming cut 4 bases from V and 0 bases from J; bases unmatched to any gene: 10. Here the CDR3 DNA reads TGTGCCAGCAGCTGGACCCCTAGCGGCTCTAGCACAGATACGCAGTATTTT. Its translation: CASSWTPSGSSTDTQYF.

This rearrangement joins TRBV14 to TRBJ2-1; D unresolved. CDR1 and CDR2 from the germline V gene are SGHDN and FVKESK. Between the trimmed V and J ends, which lost 1 base and 10 bases, there was a span of 11 bases. The CDR3 sequence is 13 residues long. The CDR3 DNA is TGTGCCAGCAGCCAAGGATCGAGCCCCGAGCAGTTCTTC. As protein: CASSQGSSPEQFF.

This clonotype was seen only a few times. The chain carries TRBV9 and TRBJ2-6; TRBD2 might be the D (7 bases). Germline loops: CDR1 SGDLS, CDR2 YYNGEE. The CDR3 contains 18 residues. V lost 4 bases and J lost 2, with 19 bases in between. CDR3 nucleotides: TGTGCCAGCAGCCTGGAACCTGGGGGGGGCCCTGGGGCCAACGTCCTGACTTTC. This gives the protein CASSLEPGGGPGANVLTF.

This clonotype appeared a few times. This chain links TRBV4-3 with TRBJ2-7, with 7 nucleotides matching TRBD1. CDR3 length: 15 residues. After removal of 0 bases from V and 7 bases from J, the junction contained 9 bases not matched to a gene. CDR1 and CDR2 from the germline V gene are LGHNA and YSLEER. The CDR3 spells CASSQDGAGGGEQYF. Written as DNA, the CDR3 is TGCGCCAGCAGCCAAGATGGGGCAGGGGGTGGTGAGCAGTACTTC.

V usage is TRBV12-3 or TRBV12-4 and J usage is TRBJ1-2, with TRBD1 matching over 10 bases. Unmatched junction bases numbered 16, after V lost 11 bases and J lost 7 bases. This CDR3 is 15 amino acids long. CDR3 nucleotides: TGTGCCGTCCCCAGGGGGGACAGGGGCCTTGGTGGCTACACCTTC. It is translated as CAVPRGDRGLGGYTF.

The chain is built from TRBV7-8 and TRBJ2-7; possibly TRBD2 for D (5 bases). The CDR3 sequence is 16 residues long. Germline V gene lookup returns CDR1 SGHVS and CDR2 FQNEAQ. With 3 bases removed from V and 1 base from J, the gap between germline ends came to 16 bases. CDR3 amino acids: CASSFLGPTGSYEQYF. CDR3 coding DNA: TGTGCCAGCAGCTTCCTAGGTCCCACGGGGTCCTACGAGCAGTACTTC.

This clonotype turned up a few times. The chain has TRBV12-3 or TRBV12-4 and TRBJ1-1; no definite D call. The germline V and J ends were trimmed by 3 bases and 5 bases, with 16 bases remaining between them. The CDR3 sequence is 15 residues long. The CDR3 region is CASSFLRVPGTEAFF. DNA of the CDR3: TGTGCCAGCAGTTTTTTGCGGGTACCCGGGACTGAAGCTTTCTTT.

There are a few counts of this clonotype. CDR3 coding DNA: TGCGCCAGCAGCTTGCCAGCTAGCGGGGTGACAGATACGCAGTATTTT. Translating gives CASSLPASGVTDTQYF. The gene calls are TRBV5-1 and TRBJ2-3, with 9 nucleotides matching TRBD2. CDR1 and CDR2 (germline): SGHRS, YFSETQ. Losses at the gene ends were 1 base for V and 3 bases for J; bases not matched to a gene: 6. The CDR3 runs to 16 residues.

The chain employs TRBV4-3 and TRBJ1-5; TRBD1 might be the D (5 bases). V lost 0 bases, J lost 7 bases, and 13 bases lay in between. Germline V gene data show CDR1 as LGHNA and CDR2 as YSLEER. This CDR3 region has 15 residues. The DNA for the CDR3 is TGCGCCAGCAGCCAAGAGCTAAGGGGCATGCAGCCCCAGCATTTT. As protein: CASSQELRGMQPQHF.

The chain has TRBV6-2 or TRBV6-3 and TRBJ2-1, with a possible D match to TRBD2 (7 bases). Germline CDR1 reads MNHEY; CDR2 reads SVGEGT. This CDR3 region has 15 residues. Between the trimmed V and J ends, which lost 5 bases and 14 bases, there was a span of 25 bases. DNA for the CDR3: TGTGCCAGCAGTCCCTCTTTCCGGGGGGCCAATCTCGAGTTCTTC. Translated, it gives CASSPSFRGANLEFF.

This clonotype was observed a few times. V usage is TRBV28 and J usage is TRBJ1-4, with D unresolved. The CDR3 length is 15 residues. The germline gives CDR1 MDHEN, CDR2 SYDVKM. The V end lost 6 bases, the J end lost 7 bases, and 18 bases lay between the germline ends. The CDR3 sequence is CASRRETAPGEKLFF. In DNA, the CDR3 is TGTGCCAGCAGGAGAGAGACTGCCCCGGGTGAAAAACTGTTTTTT. The full variable domain, its missing parts supplied by reference TRBV28 and TRBJ1-4, is DVKVTQSSRYLVKRTGEKVFLECVQDMDHENMFWYRQDPGLGLRLIYFSYDVKMKEKGDIPEGYSVSREKKERFSLILESASTNQTSMYLCASRRETAPGEKLFFGSGTQLSVL.

This clonotype was seen a few times. The chain carries TRBV28 and TRBJ2-7; TRBD1 matches at 9 bases. Trimming at V came to 6 bases and at J to 5 bases, leaving 8 bases not matched to a gene. This CDR3 is 14 amino acids long. Germline CDR1 and CDR2: MDHEN and SYDVKM. CDR3 protein: CASRTGTGKDEQYV. CDR3 bases: TGTGCCAGCAGGACCGGGACAGGGAAGGACGAGCAGTACGTC.

This clonotype was found a few times. The chain couples TRBV27 to TRBJ2-2; D might be TRBD1 or TRBD2, each matching 5 bases. Germline CDR1 is MNHEY and CDR2 is SMNVEV (reference sequence). V lost 8 bases and J lost 6, with 16 bases in between. This CDR3 contains 14 residues. As DNA, the CDR3 is TGTGCCAGCTCAGGAATGAGGGACGCCGGGGAGCTGTTTTTT. Encoded protein: CASSGMRDAGELFF.